This TCR beta chain was retrieved from a study of cytomegalovirus exposure and HLA in healthy donors. Study-wide findings and caveats: CMV antigen specificity was confirmed in vitro for three CMV-associated chains.

Sequenced by immunoSEQ multiplex PCR; TCRdb stores in-frame clones only, minus some. In the table there are about 150,000 clones, 75% to 90% of which are singletons. Germline V CDR1 and CDR2: SGHNT, YENEEA. V lost 2 bases and J lost 4, with 7 bases in between. CDR3 length: 13 residues. In regard to this clone: Its antigen is not identified.

Specimen: PBMCs. The rearrangement joins TRBV11-3 to TRBJ2-3; possibly TRBD2 for D (5 bases). The TCR sequence derives from a man between 18 and 35 years old in good health and CMV-seropositive. In DNA, the CDR3 is TGTGCCAGCAGCTTACCGGGGTCAGATACGCAGTATTTT. Amino acids: CASSLPGSDTQYF.